This T cell receptor (beta chain) was observed in a study of blood T cell repertoires in COVID-19. Per the germline V gene, CDR1 is LGHDT and CDR2 is YNNKEL (reference sequence). Trimming stripped 4 bases from V and 2 bases from J, with 12 bases between. CDR3 length: 14 amino acids. Per the authors' pipeline: By means of reference gene primer amplification, nucleated cell counts were estimated. Only in-frame clones appear in the TCRdb table, and some are missing; sequencing was by immunoSEQ multiplex PCR. That table gives V, J and clone size, and the DNA gave D and trimming. Of about 70,000 clones listed, about 85% are singletons.

Sequenced input: peripheral blood. This TCR came from a man aged 65-85 years with active COVID-19. This chain connects TRBV3-1 (or the pseudogene TRBV3-2) to TRBJ2-7, with D perhaps TRBD2 (6 bases). CDR3 sequence (DNA): TGTGCCAGCAGCCCCCCCCGGGGGACCTACGAGCAGTACTTC. Translation: CASSPPRGTYEQYF.